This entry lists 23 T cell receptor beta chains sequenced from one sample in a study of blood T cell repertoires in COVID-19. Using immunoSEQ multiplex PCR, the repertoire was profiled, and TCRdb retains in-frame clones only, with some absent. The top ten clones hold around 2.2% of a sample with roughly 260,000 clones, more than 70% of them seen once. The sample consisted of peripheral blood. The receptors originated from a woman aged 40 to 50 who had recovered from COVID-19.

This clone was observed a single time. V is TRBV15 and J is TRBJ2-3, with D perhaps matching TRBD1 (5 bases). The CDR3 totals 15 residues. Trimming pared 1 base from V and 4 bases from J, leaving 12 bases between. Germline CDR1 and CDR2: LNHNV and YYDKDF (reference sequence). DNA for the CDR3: TGTGCCACCAGCAGAGGCCCCACAGGATCAGATACGCAGTATTTT. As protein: CATSRGPTGSDTQYF.

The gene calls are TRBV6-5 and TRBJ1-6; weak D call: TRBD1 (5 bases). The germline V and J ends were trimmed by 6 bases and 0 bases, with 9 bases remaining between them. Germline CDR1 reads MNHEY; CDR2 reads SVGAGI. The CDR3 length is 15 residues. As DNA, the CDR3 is TGTGCCAGCAGAATCGACAGCTCCTATAATTCACCCCTCCACTTT. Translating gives CASRIDSSYNSPLHF.

The CDR3 is CASSDGSGAYNEQFF. The DNA of the CDR3 is TGTGCCAGCAGTGACGGTAGCGGTGCCTACAATGAGCAGTTCTTC. The chain joins TRBV6-4 to TRBJ2-1, with TRBD2 as a possible D gene (6 bases). CDR1 and CDR2 (germline): MRHNA, SNTAGT. The V end was cut by 2 bases, the J end by 2 bases, with 10 bases between. The CDR3 loop spans 15 amino acids.

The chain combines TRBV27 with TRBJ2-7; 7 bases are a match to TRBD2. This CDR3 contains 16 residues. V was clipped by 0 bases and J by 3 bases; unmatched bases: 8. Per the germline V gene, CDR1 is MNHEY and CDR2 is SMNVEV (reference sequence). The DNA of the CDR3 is TGTGCCAGCAGTTTATCAGTCCGGACTAGTAACTACGAGCAGTACTTC. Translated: CASSLSVRTSNYEQYF.

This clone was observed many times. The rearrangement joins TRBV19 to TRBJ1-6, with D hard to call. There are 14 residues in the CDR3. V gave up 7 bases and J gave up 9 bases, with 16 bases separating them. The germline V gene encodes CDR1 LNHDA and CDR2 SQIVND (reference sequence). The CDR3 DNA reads TGTGCCAGTACAAAATCGGCCCCGGGTTCACCCCTCCACTTT. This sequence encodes CASTKSAPGSPLHF.

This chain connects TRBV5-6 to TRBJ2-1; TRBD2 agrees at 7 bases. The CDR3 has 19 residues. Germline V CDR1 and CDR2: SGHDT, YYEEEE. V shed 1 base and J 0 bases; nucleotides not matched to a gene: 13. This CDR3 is CASSLNLGAGVGSYNEQFF. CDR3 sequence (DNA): TGTGCCAGCAGCTTGAACTTAGGGGCGGGAGTGGGCTCCTACAATGAGCAGTTCTTC.

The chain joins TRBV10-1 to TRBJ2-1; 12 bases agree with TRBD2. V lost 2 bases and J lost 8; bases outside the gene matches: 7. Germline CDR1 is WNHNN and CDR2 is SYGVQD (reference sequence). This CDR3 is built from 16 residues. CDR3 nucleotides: TGCGCCAGCAGTGAGACGACTAGCGGGAGTAGCTATGAGCAGTTCTTC. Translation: CASSETTSGSSYEQFF.

The CDR3 is CASSLGGSGAARETQYF. CDR3 DNA sequence: TGTGCCAGCAGCTTAGGGGGTAGCGGGGCCGCCCGGGAGACCCAGTACTTC. The V call is TRBV7-2, the J call TRBJ2-5; 8 nucleotides align to TRBD2. Germline assignment: CDR1 SGHTA and CDR2 FQGNSA. The CDR3 totals 17 residues. J was trimmed by 5 bases and V by 1 base; bases with no gene match: 12.

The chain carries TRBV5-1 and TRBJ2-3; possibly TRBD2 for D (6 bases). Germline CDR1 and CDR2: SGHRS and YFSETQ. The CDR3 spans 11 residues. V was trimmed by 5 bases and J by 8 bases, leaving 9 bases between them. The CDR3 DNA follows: TGCGCCAGCAGTGGGGGAGGTACGCAGTATTTT. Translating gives CASSGGGTQYF.

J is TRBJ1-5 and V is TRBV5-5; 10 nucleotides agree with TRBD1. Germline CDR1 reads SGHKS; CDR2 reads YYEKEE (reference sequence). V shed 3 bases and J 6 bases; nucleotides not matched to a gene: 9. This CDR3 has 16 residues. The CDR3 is CASSSGTGDGRQPQHF. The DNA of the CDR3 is TGTGCCAGCAGCTCCGGGACAGGGGATGGACGTCAGCCCCAGCATTTT.

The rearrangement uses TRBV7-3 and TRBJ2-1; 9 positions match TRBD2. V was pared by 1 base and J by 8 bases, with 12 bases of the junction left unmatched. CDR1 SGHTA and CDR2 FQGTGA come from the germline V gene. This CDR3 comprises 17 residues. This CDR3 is CASSLSPASGIPHEQFF. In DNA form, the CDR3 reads TGTGCCAGCAGCTTAAGTCCAGCTAGCGGGATTCCCCATGAGCAGTTCTTC.

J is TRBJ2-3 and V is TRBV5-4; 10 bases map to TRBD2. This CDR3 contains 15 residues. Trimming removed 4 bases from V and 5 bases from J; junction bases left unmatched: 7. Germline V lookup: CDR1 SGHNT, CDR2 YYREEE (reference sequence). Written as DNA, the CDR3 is TGTGCCAGCAGCCGTGGACTAGCGGCAGGAGATACGCAGTATTTT. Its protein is CASSRGLAAGDTQYF.

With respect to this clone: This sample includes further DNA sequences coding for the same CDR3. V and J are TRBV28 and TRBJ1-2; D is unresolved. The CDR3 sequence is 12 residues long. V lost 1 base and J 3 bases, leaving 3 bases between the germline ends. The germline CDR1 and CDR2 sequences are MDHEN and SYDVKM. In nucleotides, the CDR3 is TGTGCCAGCAGTTTATCGGACTATGGCTACACCTTC. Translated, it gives CASSLSDYGYTF.

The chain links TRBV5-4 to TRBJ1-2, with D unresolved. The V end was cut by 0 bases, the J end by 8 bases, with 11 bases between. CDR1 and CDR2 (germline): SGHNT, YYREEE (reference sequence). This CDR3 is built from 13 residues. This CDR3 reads CASSLARERGYTF. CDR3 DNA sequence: TGTGCCAGCAGCTTGGCGAGGGAGCGCGGCTACACCTTC.

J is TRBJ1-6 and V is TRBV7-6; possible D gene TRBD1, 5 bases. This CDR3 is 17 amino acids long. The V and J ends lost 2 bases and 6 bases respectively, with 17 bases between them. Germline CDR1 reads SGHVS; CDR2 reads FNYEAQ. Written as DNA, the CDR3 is TGTGCCAGCAGCTTACCCGCGGGGGGGTCGGCTAATTCACCCCTCCACTTT. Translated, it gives CASSLPAGGSANSPLHF.

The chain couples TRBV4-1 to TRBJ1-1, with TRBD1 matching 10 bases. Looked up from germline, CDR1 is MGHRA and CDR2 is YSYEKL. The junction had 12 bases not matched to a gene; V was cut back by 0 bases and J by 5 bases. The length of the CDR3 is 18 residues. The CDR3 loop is CASSQEGQGIPWLTEAFF. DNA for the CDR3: TGCGCCAGCAGCCAAGAGGGACAGGGGATCCCTTGGTTGACTGAAGCTTTCTTT.

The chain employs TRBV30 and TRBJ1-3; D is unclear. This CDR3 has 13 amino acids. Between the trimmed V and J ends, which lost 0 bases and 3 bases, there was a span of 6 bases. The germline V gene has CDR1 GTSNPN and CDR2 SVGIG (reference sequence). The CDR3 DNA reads TGTGCCTGGAGTGTACATGGTGGAAACACCATATATTTT. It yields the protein CAWSVHGGNTIYF.

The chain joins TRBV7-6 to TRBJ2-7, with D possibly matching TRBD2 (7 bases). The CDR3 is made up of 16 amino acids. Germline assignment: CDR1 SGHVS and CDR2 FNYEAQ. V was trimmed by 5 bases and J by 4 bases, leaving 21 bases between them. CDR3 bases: TGTGCCAGCAGCCCGGAAACCCGGGGGGCCGCTTACGAGCAGTACTTC. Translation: CASSPETRGAAYEQYF. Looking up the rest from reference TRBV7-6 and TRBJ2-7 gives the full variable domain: GAGVSQSPRYKVTKRGQDVALRCDPISGHVSLYWYRQALGQGPEFLTYFNYEAQQDKSGLPNDRFSAERPEGSISTLTIQRTEQRDSAMYRCASSPETRGAAYEQYFGPGTRLTVT.

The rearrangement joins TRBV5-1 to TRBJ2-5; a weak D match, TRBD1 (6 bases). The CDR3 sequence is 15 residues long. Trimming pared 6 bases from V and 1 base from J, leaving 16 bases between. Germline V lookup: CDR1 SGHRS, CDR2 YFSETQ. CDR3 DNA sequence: TGCGCCAGCACCTTAAGGGGGAATCTCCAAGAGACCCAGTACTTC. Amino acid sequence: CASTLRGNLQETQYF.

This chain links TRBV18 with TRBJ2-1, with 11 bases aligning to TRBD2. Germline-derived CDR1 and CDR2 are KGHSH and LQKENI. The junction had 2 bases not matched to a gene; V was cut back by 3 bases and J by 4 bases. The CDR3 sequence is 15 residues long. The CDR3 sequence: CASSPTSGEYNEQFF. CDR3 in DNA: TGTGCCAGCTCACCGACTAGCGGGGAATACAATGAGCAGTTCTTC.

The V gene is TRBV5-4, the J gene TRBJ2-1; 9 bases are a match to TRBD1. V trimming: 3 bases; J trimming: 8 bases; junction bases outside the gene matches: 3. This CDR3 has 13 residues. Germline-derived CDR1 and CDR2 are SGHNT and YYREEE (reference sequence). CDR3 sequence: CASSWTGADEQFF. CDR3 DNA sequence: TGTGCCAGCAGCTGGACAGGGGCCGATGAGCAGTTCTTC.

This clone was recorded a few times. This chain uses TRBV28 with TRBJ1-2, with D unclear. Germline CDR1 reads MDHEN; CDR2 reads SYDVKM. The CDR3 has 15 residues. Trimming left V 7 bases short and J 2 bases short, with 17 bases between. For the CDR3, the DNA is TGTGCCAGCACCTCCCACCGCGGAGGGAACTATGGCTACACCTTC. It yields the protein CASTSHRGGNYGYTF.

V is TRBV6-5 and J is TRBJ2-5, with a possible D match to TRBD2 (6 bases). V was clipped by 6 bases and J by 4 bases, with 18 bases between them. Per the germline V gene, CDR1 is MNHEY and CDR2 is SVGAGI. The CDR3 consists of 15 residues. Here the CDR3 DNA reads TGTGCCAGCAGCCTCTATATGACTAGGGCAGAGACCCAGTACTTC. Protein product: CASSLYMTRAETQYF.